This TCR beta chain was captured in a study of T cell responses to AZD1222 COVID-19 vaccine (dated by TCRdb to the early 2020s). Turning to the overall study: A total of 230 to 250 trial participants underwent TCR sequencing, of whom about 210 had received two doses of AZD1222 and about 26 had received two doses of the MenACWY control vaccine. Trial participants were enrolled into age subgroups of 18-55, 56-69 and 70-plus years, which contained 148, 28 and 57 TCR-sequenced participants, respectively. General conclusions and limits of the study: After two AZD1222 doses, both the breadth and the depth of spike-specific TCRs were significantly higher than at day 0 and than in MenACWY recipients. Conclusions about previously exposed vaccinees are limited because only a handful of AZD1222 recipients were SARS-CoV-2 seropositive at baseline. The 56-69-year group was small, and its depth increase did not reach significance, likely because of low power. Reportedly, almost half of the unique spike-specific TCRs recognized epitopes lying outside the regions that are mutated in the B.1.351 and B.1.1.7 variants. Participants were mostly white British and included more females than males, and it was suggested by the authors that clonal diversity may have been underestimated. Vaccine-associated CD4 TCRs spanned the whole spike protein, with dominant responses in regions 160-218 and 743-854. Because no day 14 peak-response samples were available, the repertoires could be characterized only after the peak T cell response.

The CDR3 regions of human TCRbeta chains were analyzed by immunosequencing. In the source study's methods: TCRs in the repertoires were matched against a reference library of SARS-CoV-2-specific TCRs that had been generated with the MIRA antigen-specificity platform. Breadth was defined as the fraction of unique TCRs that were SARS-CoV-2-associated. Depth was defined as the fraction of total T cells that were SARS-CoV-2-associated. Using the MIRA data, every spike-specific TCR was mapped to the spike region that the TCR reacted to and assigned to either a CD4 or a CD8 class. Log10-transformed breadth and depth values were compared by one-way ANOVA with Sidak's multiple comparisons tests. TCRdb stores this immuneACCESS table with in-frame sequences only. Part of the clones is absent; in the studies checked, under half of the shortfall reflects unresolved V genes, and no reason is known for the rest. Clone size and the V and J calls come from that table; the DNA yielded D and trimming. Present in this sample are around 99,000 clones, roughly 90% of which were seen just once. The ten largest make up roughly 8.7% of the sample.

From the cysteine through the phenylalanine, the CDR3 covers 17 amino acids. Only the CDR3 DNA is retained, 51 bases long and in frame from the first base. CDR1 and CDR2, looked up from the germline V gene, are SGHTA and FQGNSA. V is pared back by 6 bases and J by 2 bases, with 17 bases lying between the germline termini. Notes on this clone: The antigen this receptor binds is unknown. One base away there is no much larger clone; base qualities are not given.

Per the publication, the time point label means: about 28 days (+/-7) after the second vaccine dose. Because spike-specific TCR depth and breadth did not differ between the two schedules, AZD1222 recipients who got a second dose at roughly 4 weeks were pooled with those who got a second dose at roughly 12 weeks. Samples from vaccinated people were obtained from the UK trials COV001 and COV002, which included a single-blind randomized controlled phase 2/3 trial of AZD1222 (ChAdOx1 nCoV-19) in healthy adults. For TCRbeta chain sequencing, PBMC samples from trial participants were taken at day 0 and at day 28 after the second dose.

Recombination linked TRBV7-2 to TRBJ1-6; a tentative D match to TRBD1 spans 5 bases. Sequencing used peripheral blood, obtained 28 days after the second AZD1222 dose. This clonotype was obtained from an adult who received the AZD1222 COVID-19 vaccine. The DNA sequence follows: TGTGCCAGCAGGGGGGAGGGGCCGGGGGCCTATAATTCACCCCTCCACTTT. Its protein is CASRGEGPGAYNSPLHF.